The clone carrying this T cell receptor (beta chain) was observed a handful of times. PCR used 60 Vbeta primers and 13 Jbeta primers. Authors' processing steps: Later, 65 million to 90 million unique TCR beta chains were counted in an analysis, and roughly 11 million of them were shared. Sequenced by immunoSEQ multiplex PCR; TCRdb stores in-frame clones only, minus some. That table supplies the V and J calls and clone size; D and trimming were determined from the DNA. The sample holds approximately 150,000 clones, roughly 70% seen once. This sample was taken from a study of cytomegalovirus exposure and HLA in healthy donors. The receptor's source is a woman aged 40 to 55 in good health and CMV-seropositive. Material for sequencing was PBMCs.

CDR3 sequence reads: CASSLLAGHEYGYTF. The CDR3 nucleotides read TGTGCCAGCAGTTTATTGGCAGGCCATGAGTATGGCTACACCTTC. The chain employs TRBV28 and TRBJ1-2; D remains ambiguous. The CDR3 is 15 amino acids. CDR1 is MDHEN, CDR2 SYDVKM, per germline. V lost 1 base and J 5 bases, leaving 14 bases between the germline ends.